The subject of this entry is one TCR beta chain. The PCR employed 60 Vbeta primers together with 13 Jbeta primers. TCRdb keeps only in-frame clones here, not all; method: immunoSEQ multiplex PCR. The sample includes approximately 120,000 clones, approximately 78% of them seen just once. The sample originates from a study of cytomegalovirus exposure and HLA in healthy donors. The sequencing sample was made of PBMCs. The clonotype originates from a man aged 40-49 years in good health and CMV-seronegative.

This chain's CDR3 is CASSSRDRVSGYTF. CDR3 in DNA: TGTGCCAGCAGCTCCCGGGACAGGGTTTCGGGCTACACCTTC. The rearrangement joins TRBV7-2 to TRBJ1-2, with 9 bases aligning to TRBD1. After removal of 4 bases from V and 8 bases from J, the junction contained 8 bases not matched to a gene. Looked up from germline, CDR1 is SGHTA and CDR2 is FQGNSA. The CDR3 is 14 amino acids.